This TCR beta chain was observed in a study of blood T cell repertoires in COVID-19 (dated by TCRdb to the early 2020s). For context, the study as a whole: Collaborator samples came from the United States, Italy and Spain and covered acute and convalescent phases of COVID-19. The material from the prospective study consisted of cDNA or gDNA derived from T cells, B-cell-depleted T cells, or PBMCs. The sample metadata nearly always contained a de-identified subject ID, COVID-19 status, age in years and sex. The dataset comprised deeply sampled blood TCRbeta repertoires from subjects exposed to, actively infected with, or recovered from COVID-19. Samples were obtained from the ongoing ImmuneRACE study (first 160 participants) and from about 1,300 subjects provided by 6 global collaborators. The repertoires were released in a freely available public database meant as a resource for research on the immune response to SARS-CoV-2. Where available, HLA class I and class II types were obtained from metadata supplied by the sample provider rather than from assay-based typing.

The CDR3 sequence holds 16 residues, the cysteine and phenylalanine included. Only the CDR3 DNA stays, 48 bases, in frame from base 1. CDR1 and CDR2 were assigned from the germline V gene as KGHSH and LQKENI. Trimming removed 3 bases from V and 5 bases from J; the gene matches leave 9 bases unexplained. TCRbeta CDR3 regions were amplified from genomic DNA by means of the immunoSEQ Assay, a bias-controlled multiplex PCR. For the original study's pipeline: Nucleated cell counts per sample were estimated from amplification of reference gene primers within the assay. Sequence reads were collapsed and filtered to measure the absolute abundance of every unique TCRbeta CDR3 rearrangement. For each sample, productive Simpson clonality was calculated as the square root of Simpson's diversity index across productive rearrangements. This is the immuneACCESS table as TCRdb keeps it, with only in-frame sequences that have V and J called. A part of the clones is gone; compared with another copy, unresolved V genes explain less than half, and the rest is unexplained. That table is the source of V, J and clone size, and D and trimming were worked out from the DNA. The sample table shows roughly 100,000 clones, and 87% are seen once. The top ten clones comprise under 2.5% of the sample.

Each collaborating institution followed its own protocols to collect whole blood in K2EDTA tubes. For TCRbeta analysis, collaborators shipped samples in one of three forms: frozen whole blood, isolated PBMCs, or DNA extracted from either of those sample types. Regarding this clone: The target of this receptor is not known. No much larger clone exists at a distance of one base, and base qualities are not known.

Beyond this particular receptor, the publication reports: The quantity of clinical and demographic metadata differed by source and by participant and was supplied without curation.

The chain was built from TRBV18 and TRBJ2-1; 8 middle bases align to TRBD1. Sequenced: peripheral blood. This sequence was found in a man in his forties or fifties with active COVID-19. The CDR3 region has the sequence CASSPPRRGPNNEQFF. The DNA is as follows: TGTGCCAGCTCACCTCCACGCAGGGGGCCTAACAATGAGCAGTTCTTC. The CDR3 plus the reference TRBV18 and TRBJ2-1 genes for the other parts give the full variable domain: NAGVMQNPRHLVRRRGQEARLRCSPMKGHSHVYWYRQLPEEGLKFMVYLQKENIIDESGMPKERFSAEFPKEGPSILRIQQVVRGDSAAYFCASSPPRRGPNNEQFFGPGTRLTVL.